This T cell receptor (beta chain) was retrieved from a study of regulatory T cells in long-lasting Graves disease. The overall study: Graves' patients diagnosed newly had used antithyroid drugs under 3 months.

CDR3-region Arm-PCR and iRepertoire HTBI primers produced the TCR beta libraries. One entry per CDR3 protein, called by TCRdb with MiXCR from the multiplex PCR reads. The table shows 250,000 to 300,000 distinct CDR3 sequences, with 18% occurring only once. CDR1 is LNHDA and CDR2 is SQIVND in the germline V gene (reference sequence). The CDR3 extends over 14 amino acids. Deletions cut 5 bases from V and 4 bases from J, with 15 bases between. This clonotype was seen ten or more times. The time point is: newly diagnosed GD, antithyroid drugs for less than 3 months. The TCR library used RNA extracted from PBMCs. The same sample was also studied in work on T cells in Graves' hyperthyroidism and ophthalmopathy. That work adds: The model's output predicted ophthalmopathy at a median of 6.5 months prior to onset.

The gene calls are TRBV19 and TRBJ2-7; no firm D call. Sequencing was performed on peripheral blood mononuclear cells (PBMCs), taken at new diagnosis, from a patient treated with antithyroid drugs. The clonotype was recovered from a woman in her 30s with Graves disease. As DNA, the CDR3 is TGTGCCAGTAGTCAGGCGCCAGCAGGATACGAGCAGTACTTC. This translates into CASSQAPAGYEQYF.